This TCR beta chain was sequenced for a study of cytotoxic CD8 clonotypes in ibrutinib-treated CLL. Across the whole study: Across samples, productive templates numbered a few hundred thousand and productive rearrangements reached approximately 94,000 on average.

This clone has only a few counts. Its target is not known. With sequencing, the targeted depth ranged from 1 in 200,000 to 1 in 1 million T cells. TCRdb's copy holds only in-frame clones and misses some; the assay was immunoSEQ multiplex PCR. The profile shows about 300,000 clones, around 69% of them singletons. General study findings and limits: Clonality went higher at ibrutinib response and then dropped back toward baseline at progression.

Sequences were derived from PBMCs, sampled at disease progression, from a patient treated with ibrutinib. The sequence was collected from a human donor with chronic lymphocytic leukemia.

CDR3 residues: CASSPTRLGTGELFF. CDR3 coding DNA: TGTGCCAGCAGCCCCACGAGGTTGGGCACCGGGGAGCTGTTTTTT. The chain has TRBV27 and TRBJ2-2, with D hard to call. CDR1 and CDR2 from the germline V gene are MNHEY and SMNVEV (reference sequence). The CDR3 is made up of 15 amino acids. Trimming removed 6 bases from V and 4 bases from J, with 15 bases in between.